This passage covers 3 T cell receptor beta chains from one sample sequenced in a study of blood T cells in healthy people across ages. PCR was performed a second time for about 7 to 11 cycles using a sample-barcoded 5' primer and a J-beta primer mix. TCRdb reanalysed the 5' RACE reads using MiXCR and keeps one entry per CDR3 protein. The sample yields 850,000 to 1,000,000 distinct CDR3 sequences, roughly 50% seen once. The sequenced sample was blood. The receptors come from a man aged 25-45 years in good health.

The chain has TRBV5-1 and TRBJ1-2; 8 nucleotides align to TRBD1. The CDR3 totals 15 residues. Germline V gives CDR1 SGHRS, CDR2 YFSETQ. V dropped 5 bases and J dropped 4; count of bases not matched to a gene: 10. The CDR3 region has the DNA TGCGCCAGCAGGTTCCAGGGGGCGGCTTCCTATGGCTACACCTTC. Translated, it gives CASRFQGAASYGYTF.

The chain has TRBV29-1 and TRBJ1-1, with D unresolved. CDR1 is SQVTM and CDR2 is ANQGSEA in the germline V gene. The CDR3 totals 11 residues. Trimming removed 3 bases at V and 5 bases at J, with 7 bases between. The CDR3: CSVDVVTEAFF. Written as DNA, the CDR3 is TGCAGCGTTGACGTGGTAACTGAAGCTTTCTTT.

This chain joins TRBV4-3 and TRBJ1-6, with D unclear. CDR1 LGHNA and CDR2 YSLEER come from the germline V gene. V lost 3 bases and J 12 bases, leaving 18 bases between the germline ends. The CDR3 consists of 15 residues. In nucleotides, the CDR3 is TGCGCCAGCAGCCAGGAGTCTCTAAACCTCGAACCCCTCCACTTT. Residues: CASSQESLNLEPLHF.